This TCR beta chain was found in a study of blood T cell repertoires in COVID-19. The overall study: Both acute and convalescent COVID-19 samples were obtained from the United States, Italy and Spain. The analysed material was cDNA or gDNA that came from T cells, B-cell-depleted T cells, or PBMCs.

TCRdb's copy holds only in-frame clones and misses some; the assay was immunoSEQ multiplex PCR. The table lists fewer than 300,000 clones, 80% to 90% of them singletons. This clone was picked up one time. CDR3 length equals 14 residues. The germline V and J ends were trimmed by 3 bases and 2 bases, with 11 bases remaining between them. Germline loops: CDR1 GTSNPN, CDR2 SVGIG (reference sequence). Sequencing was performed on peripheral blood. This clonotype originated in a young woman with COVID-19, enrolled during active disease. The chain combines TRBV30 with TRBJ2-1, with D perhaps matching TRBD1 (6 bases). This chain's CDR3 is CAWRLRGTYNEQFF. The DNA for the CDR3 is TGTGCCTGGAGATTAAGGGGGACCTACAATGAGCAGTTCTTC.